This T cell receptor (beta chain) was retrieved from a study of T cell responses to AZD1222 COVID-19 vaccine. General study points: Mostly white British, mostly female donors; authors suggested clonal diversity may be underestimated.

The method was immunoSEQ multiplex PCR; TCRdb's version includes in-frame clones alone and lacks a portion of them. The sample lists approximately 75,000 clones; about nine tenths were seen once. Pooling was applied to second doses at about 4 or about 12 weeks. Germline V gives CDR1 MNHNS, CDR2 SASEGT. The CDR3 consists of 17 residues. Deletions cut 0 bases from V and 6 bases from J, with 18 bases between. Comment on this clone: As yet, its antigen is unknown.

The sample in question was peripheral blood, obtained 28 days after the second AZD1222 dose. This clonotype was obtained from an adult who received the AZD1222 COVID-19 vaccine. The J gene is TRBJ1-5, the V gene TRBV6-1, with D tentatively TRBD1 (5 bases). CDR3 sequence (DNA): TGTGCCAGCAGTGAAGCGCTCGTGAGGGGAAGAGGTCAGCCCCAGCATTTT. It is translated as CASSEALVRGRGQPQHF.